The rows below give T cell receptor beta chains drawn from one sample of a study of blood T cell repertoires in COVID-19. Some clones are missing from TCRdb's copy, which holds only in-frame ones; the method was immunoSEQ multiplex PCR. The sample carries about 380,000 clones, 70% to 85% recorded once. The sample was peripheral blood. The receptors stem from a human donor with acute or convalescent COVID-19. The donor label of this sample is uncertain. The CDR3 runs from the conserved cysteine through the conserved F or W. A D gene is named only where the DNA matches it firmly. A row's size may be missing; if present it is once, few, many or a size class.

TRBD1	TRBJ2-6	TRBV4-1	-	CASSRDRDRGTGANVLTF	TGCGCCAGCAGCCGGGACCGGGACAGGGGAACTGGGGCCAACGTCCTGACTTTC
TRBD2	TRBJ2-1	TRBV5-1	-	CASSLPSGGKNEQFF	TGCGCCAGCAGCCTACCTAGCGGGGGGAAAAATGAGCAGTTCTTC
-	TRBJ1-4	TRBV10-2	-	CASSRVGGANNEKLFF	TGCGCCAGCAGCCGGGTAGGGGGGGCGAATAATGAAAAACTGTTTTTT
TRBD1	TRBJ1-3	TRBV7-8	-	CASSLGQGAVGNTIYF	TGTGCCAGCAGCCTGGGACAGGGGGCTGTTGGAAACACCATATATTTT
-	TRBJ2-7	TRBV11-2	once	CASSSVYEQYF	TGTGCCAGCAGTTCGGTCTACGAGCAGTACTTC
TRBD2	TRBJ2-7	TRBV6-5	-	CASSFKAGRDEQYF	TGTGCCAGCAGTTTTAAAGCGGGACGGGACGAGCAGTACTTC
-	TRBJ2-3	TRBV19	-	CASSLQADTQYF	TGTGCCAGTAGTCTTCAGGCAGATACGCAGTATTTT
-	TRBJ1-2	TRBV19	-	CASTPPDRNYGYTF	TGTGCCAGTACCCCCCCGGACAGAAACTATGGCTACACCTTC
-	TRBJ1-5	TRBV28	-	CASYRGNQPQHF	TGTGCCAGCTACAGGGGCAATCAGCCCCAGCATTTT
-	TRBJ2-5	TRBV5-4	-	CASSLGGAGGKETQYF	TGTGCCAGCAGCTTGGGTGGGGCAGGGGGGAAAGAGACCCAGTACTTC
TRBD1	TRBJ1-2	TRBV3-1/TRBV3-2	-	CASSQPGQGNYGYTF	TGTGCCAGCAGCCAACCGGGACAGGGAAACTATGGCTACACCTTC
TRBD1	TRBJ2-7	TRBV7-8	-	CASSPGQGYGEQYF	TGTGCCAGCAGCCCAGGACAGGGCTATGGCGAGCAGTACTTC
TRBD1	TRBJ1-1	TRBV19	once	CASSIRTGGMNTEAFF	TGTGCCAGTAGTATAAGGACAGGGGGAATGAACACTGAAGCTTTCTTT
TRBD1	TRBJ2-1	TRBV7-6	-	CASSPVTGTSSDEQFF	TGTGCCAGCAGCCCGGTGACAGGGACATCGTCGGATGAGCAGTTCTTC
-	TRBJ2-7	TRBV12-3/TRBV12-4	-	CASSRAEPGEQYF	TGTGCCAGCAGCCGCGCGGAGCCAGGGGAGCAGTACTTC
-	TRBJ1-4	TRBV14	-	CASSQRGYEKLFF	TGTGCCAGCAGCCAACGGGGTTACGAAAAACTGTTTTTT
-	TRBJ2-7	TRBV6-5	once	CASSYSRASSYEQYF	TGTGCCAGCAGTTACTCGCGAGCGAGCTCCTACGAGCAGTACTTC
-	TRBJ1-1	TRBV12-3/TRBV12-4	once	CASSSLGRQAAFF	TGTGCCAGCAGTTCTCTCGGTAGACAGGCTGCTTTCTTT
-	TRBJ1-3	TRBV4-2	-	CASSSPSGGAGNTIYF	TGTGCCAGCAGTTCACCAAGCGGAGGGGCTGGAAACACCATATATTTT
TRBD1	TRBJ1-3	TRBV28	-	CASRPGGSGNTIYF	TGTGCCAGCAGGCCAGGGGGATCTGGAAACACCATATATTTT
-	TRBJ1-1	TRBV28	-	CASRVSRGGREAFF	TGTGCCAGCAGAGTTTCCAGGGGAGGGCGAGAAGCTTTCTTT
TRBD1	TRBJ1-1	TRBV5-1	-	CASSMAPLLTGRMNTEAFF	TGCGCCAGCAGCATGGCCCCCCTCCTGACAGGGCGGATGAACACTGAAGCTTTCTTT
-	TRBJ2-6	TRBV3-1/TRBV3-2	-	CASSPYSGANVLTF	TGTGCCAGCAGCCCTTACTCTGGGGCCAACGTCCTGACTTTC
TRBD1	TRBJ2-2	TRBV3-1/TRBV3-2	many	CASSLLTGTLFF	TGTGCCAGCAGCCTCCTGACAGGGACACTGTTTTTT
-	TRBJ1-5	TRBV4-2	-	CASSPRRDSNQPQHF	TGTGCCAGCAGCCCCCGGAGGGACAGCAATCAGCCCCAGCATTTT
-	TRBJ1-5	TRBV30	-	CAWSVMGLSNQPQHF	TGTGCCTGGAGTGTAATGGGGCTAAGCAATCAGCCCCAGCATTTT
-	TRBJ1-5	TRBV30	-	CAWSSQGTVNQPQHF	TGTGCCTGGAGTTCACAGGGCACCGTGAATCAGCCCCAGCATTTT
-	TRBJ1-1	TRBV7-9	-	CASRLQGNTEAFF	TGTGCCAGCAGGTTACAGGGGAACACTGAAGCTTTCTTT
TRBD2	TRBJ2-5	TRBV11-2	once	CASSYGLAGVEETQYF	TGTGCCAGCAGCTACGGACTAGCGGGGGTAGAAGAGACCCAGTACTTC
TRBD2	TRBJ2-1	TRBV5-1	-	CASSFRLAGPNEQFF	TGCGCCAGCAGTTTTAGACTAGCGGGGCCCAATGAGCAGTTCTTC
-	TRBJ1-5	TRBV28	few	CASSLQTGPQHF	TGTGCCAGCAGTTTACAGACAGGACCCCAGCATTTT
TRBD1	TRBJ2-4	TRBV30	-	CAWSRDSKNIQYF	TGTGCCTGGTCCAGGGACAGCAAAAACATTCAGTACTTC
-	TRBJ2-1	TRBV11-2	few	CASSPDLGGGLYNEQFF	TGTGCCAGCAGCCCGGACCTTGGGGGGGGGCTCTACAATGAGCAGTTCTTC
-	TRBJ1-1	TRBV7-8	-	CASSSGTTEAFF	TGTGCCAGCAGCTCGGGGACAACTGAAGCTTTCTTT
TRBD1	TRBJ2-1	TRBV7-9	-	CASRGTGGLNEQFF	TGTGCCAGCAGGGGGACAGGCGGCTTGAATGAGCAGTTCTTC
TRBD1	TRBJ1-5	TRBV11-2	-	CASSSGQGVSNQPQHF	TGTGCCAGCAGCTCGGGACAGGGAGTTAGCAATCAGCCCCAGCATTTT
TRBD2	TRBJ2-1	TRBV7-9	once	CASSFLAGARGNEQFF	TGTGCCAGCAGCTTTCTAGCGGGAGCCCGGGGCAATGAGCAGTTCTTC
TRBD1	TRBJ1-1	TRBV5-4	-	CASSGQGFRTEAFF	TGTGCCAGCAGCGGACAGGGTTTTAGAACTGAAGCTTTCTTT
-	TRBJ2-5	TRBV30	-	CAWSVDSGKTQYF	TGTGCCTGGAGTGTGGACAGCGGAAAAACCCAGTACTTC
TRBD2	TRBJ2-7	TRBV2	-	CASSELRRGLSYEQYF	TGTGCCAGCAGTGAATTAAGGAGGGGACTATCCTACGAGCAGTACTTC
TRBD2	TRBJ2-5	TRBV18	-	CASSPFGGIQETQYF	TGTGCCAGCTCTCCCTTCGGGGGGATCCAAGAGACCCAGTACTTC
-	TRBJ1-4	TRBV19	-	CASSQRSTNEKLFF	TGTGCCAGTAGTCAGCGTTCAACTAATGAAAAACTGTTTTTT
TRBD1	TRBJ1-2	TRBV13	few	CASSFGQGLANYGYTF	TGTGCCAGCAGCTTTGGACAGGGCCTAGCTAACTATGGCTACACCTTC
-	TRBJ1-5	TRBV6-2/TRBV6-3	-	CASSYGHQPQHF	TGTGCCAGCAGTTACGGGCATCAGCCCCAGCATTTT
-	TRBJ1-1	TRBV5-1	-	CASSWGQGGATEAFF	TGCGCCAGCAGCTGGGGCCAAGGGGGGGCCACTGAAGCTTTCTTT
TRBD1	TRBJ1-2	TRBV28	-	CASSLPGQGLSGYTF	TGTGCCAGCAGTCTCCCGGGACAGGGGTTAAGTGGCTACACCTTC
-	TRBJ1-6	TRBV23-1	-	CASSQNSETQAFVNSPLHF	TGCGCCAGCAGTCAAAACTCCGAGACGCAGGCTTTCGTGAATTCACCCCTCCACTTT
TRBD2	TRBJ2-1	TRBV2	-	CASRRTSGTLNEQFF	TGTGCCAGCAGACGAACTAGCGGGACCCTAAATGAGCAGTTCTTC
TRBD2	TRBJ2-1	TRBV5-1	-	CASSSLGLVGYEQFF	TGCGCCAGCAGCTCCTTAGGACTAGTCGGCTATGAGCAGTTCTTC